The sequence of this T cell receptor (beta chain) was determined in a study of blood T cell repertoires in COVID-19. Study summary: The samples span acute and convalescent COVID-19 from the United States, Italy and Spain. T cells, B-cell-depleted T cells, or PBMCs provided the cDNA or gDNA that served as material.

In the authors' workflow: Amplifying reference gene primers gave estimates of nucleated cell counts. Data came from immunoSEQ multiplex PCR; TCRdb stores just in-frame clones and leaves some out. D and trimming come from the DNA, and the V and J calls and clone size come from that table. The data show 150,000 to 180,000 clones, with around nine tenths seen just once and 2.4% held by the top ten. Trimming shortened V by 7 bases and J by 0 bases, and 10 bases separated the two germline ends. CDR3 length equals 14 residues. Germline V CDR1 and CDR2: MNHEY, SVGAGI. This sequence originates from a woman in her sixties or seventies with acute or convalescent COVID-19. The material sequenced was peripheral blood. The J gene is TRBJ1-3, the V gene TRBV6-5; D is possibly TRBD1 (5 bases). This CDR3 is CASTVGGSGNTIYF. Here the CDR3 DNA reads TGTGCCAGCACTGTCGGGGGCTCTGGAAACACCATATATTTT.